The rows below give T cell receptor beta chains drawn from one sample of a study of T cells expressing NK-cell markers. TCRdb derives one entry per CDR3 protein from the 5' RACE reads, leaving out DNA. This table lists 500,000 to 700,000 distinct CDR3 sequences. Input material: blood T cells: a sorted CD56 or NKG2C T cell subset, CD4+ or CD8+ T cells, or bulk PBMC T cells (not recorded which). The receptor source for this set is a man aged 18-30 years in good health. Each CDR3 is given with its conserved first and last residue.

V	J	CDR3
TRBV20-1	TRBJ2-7	CSASRVRATYEQYF
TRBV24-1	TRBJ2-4	CATSGGETAKNIQYF
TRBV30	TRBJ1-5	CAWSARTGGGQPQHF
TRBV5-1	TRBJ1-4	CASSLSLGFEAATNEKLFF
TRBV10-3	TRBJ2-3	CAISELLTDRVVTRRDTQYF
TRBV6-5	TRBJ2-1	CASSYSGGRDNEQFF
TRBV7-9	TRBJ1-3	CASRPGPNSGNTIYF
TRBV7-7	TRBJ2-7	CASSSPESRFYEQYF
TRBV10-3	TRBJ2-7	CATTGQDTYEQYF
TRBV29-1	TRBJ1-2	CSVEREGAANYGYTF
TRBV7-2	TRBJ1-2	CASSKRTAMGNYGYTF
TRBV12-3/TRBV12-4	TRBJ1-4	CASSSRTLLRWGLFF
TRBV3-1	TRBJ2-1	CASSQAGEIWGDPNEQFF
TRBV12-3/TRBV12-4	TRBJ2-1	CASSSRSPAAGSGYNEQFF
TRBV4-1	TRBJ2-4	CASSQWGELAKNIQYF
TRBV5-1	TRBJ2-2	CASRPGQIHTGELFF